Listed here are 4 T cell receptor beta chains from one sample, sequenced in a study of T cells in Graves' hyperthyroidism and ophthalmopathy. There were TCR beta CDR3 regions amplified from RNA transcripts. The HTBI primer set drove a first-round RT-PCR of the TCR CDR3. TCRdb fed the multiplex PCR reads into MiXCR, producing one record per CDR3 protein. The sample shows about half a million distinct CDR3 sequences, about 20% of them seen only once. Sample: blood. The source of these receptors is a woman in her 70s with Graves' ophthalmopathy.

For the CDR3, the DNA is TGTGCCTGGAGCAGACCCTCAGGGGGTGAGGTTGAGTACTTC. Encoded protein: CAWSRPSGGEVEYF. The chain uses TRBV30 and TRBJ2-5; 7 bases agree with TRBD1. Trimming took 3 bases from V and 12 from J; bases not matched to a gene: 16. The germline V gene has CDR1 GTSNPN and CDR2 SVGIG (reference sequence). This CDR3 region has 14 residues.

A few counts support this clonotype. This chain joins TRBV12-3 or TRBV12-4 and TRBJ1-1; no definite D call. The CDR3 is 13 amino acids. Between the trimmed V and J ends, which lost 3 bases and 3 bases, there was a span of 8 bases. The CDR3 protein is CASSLWRDTEAFF. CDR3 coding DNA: TGTGCCAGCAGTTTGTGGAGGGACACTGAAGCTTTCTTT.

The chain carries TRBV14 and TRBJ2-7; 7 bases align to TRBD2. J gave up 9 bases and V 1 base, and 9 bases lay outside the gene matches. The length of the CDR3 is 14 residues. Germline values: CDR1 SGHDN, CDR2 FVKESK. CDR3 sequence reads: CASSQALTSFGQYF. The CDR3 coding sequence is TGTGCCAGCAGCCAAGCGTTGACTAGCTTCGGGCAGTACTTC.

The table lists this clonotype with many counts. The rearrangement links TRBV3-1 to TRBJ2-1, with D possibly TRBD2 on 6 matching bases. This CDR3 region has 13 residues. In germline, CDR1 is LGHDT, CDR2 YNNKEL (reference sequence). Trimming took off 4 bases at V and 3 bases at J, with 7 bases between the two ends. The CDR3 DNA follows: TGTGCCAGCAGCCTGCGGGGCTACAATGAGCAGTTCTTC. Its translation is CASSLRGYNEQFF.